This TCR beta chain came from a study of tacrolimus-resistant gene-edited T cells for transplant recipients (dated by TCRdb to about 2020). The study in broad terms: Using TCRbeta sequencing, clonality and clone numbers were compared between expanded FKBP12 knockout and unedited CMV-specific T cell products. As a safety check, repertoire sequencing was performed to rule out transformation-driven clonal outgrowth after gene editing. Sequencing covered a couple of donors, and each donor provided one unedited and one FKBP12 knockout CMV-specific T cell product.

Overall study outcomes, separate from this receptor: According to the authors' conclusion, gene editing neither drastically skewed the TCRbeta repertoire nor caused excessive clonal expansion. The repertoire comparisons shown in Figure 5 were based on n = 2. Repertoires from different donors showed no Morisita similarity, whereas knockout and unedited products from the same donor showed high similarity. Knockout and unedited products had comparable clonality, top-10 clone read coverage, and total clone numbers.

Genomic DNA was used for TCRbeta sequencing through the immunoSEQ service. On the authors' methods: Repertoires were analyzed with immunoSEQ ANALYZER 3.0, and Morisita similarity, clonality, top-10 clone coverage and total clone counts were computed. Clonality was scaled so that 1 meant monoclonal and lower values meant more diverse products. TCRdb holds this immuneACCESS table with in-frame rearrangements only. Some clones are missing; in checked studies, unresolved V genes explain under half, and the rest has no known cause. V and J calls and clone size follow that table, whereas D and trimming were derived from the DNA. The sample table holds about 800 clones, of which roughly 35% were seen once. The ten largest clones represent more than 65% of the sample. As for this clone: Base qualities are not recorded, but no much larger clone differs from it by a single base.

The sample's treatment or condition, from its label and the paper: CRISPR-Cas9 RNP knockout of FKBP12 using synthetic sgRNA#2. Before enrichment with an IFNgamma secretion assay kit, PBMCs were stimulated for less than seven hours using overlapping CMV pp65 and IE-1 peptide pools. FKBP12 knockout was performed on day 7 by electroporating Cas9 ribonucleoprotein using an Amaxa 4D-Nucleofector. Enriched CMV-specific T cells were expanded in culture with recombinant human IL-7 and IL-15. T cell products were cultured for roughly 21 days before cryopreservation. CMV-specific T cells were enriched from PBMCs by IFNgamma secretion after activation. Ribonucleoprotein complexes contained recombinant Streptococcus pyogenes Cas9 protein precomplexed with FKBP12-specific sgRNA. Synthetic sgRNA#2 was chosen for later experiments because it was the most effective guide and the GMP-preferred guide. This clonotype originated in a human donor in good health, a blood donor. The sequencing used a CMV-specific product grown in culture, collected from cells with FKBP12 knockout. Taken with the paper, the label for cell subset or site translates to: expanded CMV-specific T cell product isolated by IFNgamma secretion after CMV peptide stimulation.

The DNA is TGTGCCAGCAGCCGCCAGGGCCCTAGGTTCTATGGCTACACCTTC. It translates as CASSRQGPRFYGYTF. The rearrangement joined TRBV21-1 to TRBJ1-2; whether TRBD1, the table's D call, matches the DNA was not checked. TRBV21-1 is designated a pseudogene. Spanning cysteine to phenylalanine, the CDR3 consists of 15 amino acids. This entry keeps only the CDR3 DNA: 45 bases, framed from base 1.